One sample yielded the 24 T cell receptor beta chains listed below, sequenced in a study of T cell repertoires in cytomegalovirus infection. TCRdb analysed the reads with MiXCR anew, one entry per CDR3 protein. The sample contains some 940,000 distinct CDR3 sequences, approximately 30% of which appear only once. Their cognate antigens are unknown. The material sequenced was cultured CD8+ T cells from PBMCs, taken from culture after CMV antigen stimulation. The origin of the receptors is a human donor in good health (CMV status not recorded). Some clones in this sample may be carry-over from other donors' samples.

This clonotype was counted a few times. The rearrangement links TRBV6-6 to TRBJ1-5; no reliable D call. V was shortened by 2 bases and J by 0 bases, with 8 bases between the two germline ends. Germline V CDR1 and CDR2: MNHNY, SVGAGI (reference sequence). There are 15 residues in the CDR3. The CDR3 protein is CASSYLWSSNQPQHF. CDR3 nucleotide sequence: TGTGCCAGCAGTTACCTCTGGAGTAGCAATCAGCCCCAGCATTTT.

The chain uses TRBV19 and TRBJ1-1; D uncertain. There are 14 residues in the CDR3. Germline CDR1 LNHDA, CDR2 SQIVND (reference sequence). With 3 bases removed from V and 3 bases from J, the gap between germline ends came to 11 bases. CDR3 bases: TGTGCCAGTAGTATTCGGGGAAGGGACACTGAAGCTTTCTTT. It specifies CASSIRGRDTEAFF.

This clonotype has a handful of counts. This chain connects TRBV9 to TRBJ2-4, with D tentatively TRBD2 (6 bases). Trimming pared 2 bases from V and 1 base from J, leaving 10 bases between. The CDR3 length is 15 residues. Germline lookup yields CDR1 SGDLS and CDR2 YYNGEE. As DNA, the CDR3 is TGTGCCAGCAGCGTCGGAGGGATGGCCAAAAACATTCAGTACTTC. It specifies CASSVGGMAKNIQYF.

V gene TRBV7-2 combines with J gene TRBJ2-3; a possible D gene is TRBD2 (6 bases). CDR1 and CDR2 from the germline V gene are SGHTA and FQGNSA. The CDR3 sequence is 19 residues long. V was cut by 1 base and J by 1 base, with 21 bases left in between. CDR3 sequence: CASSLVARLVGGRTDTQYF. CDR3 sequence (DNA): TGTGCCAGCAGCTTAGTGGCGAGGTTGGTGGGGGGTCGCACAGATACGCAGTATTTT. Looking up the rest from reference TRBV7-2 and TRBJ2-3 gives the full variable domain: GAGVSQSPSNKVTEKGKDVELRCDPISGHTALYWYRQSLGQGLEFLIYFQGNSAPDKSGLPSDRFSAERTGGSVSTLTIQRTQQEDSAVYLCASSLVARLVGGRTDTQYFGPGTRLTVL.

This clonotype was detected ten times or more. The V gene is TRBV7-2, the J gene TRBJ2-3, with 11 bases that match TRBD2. CDR1 is SGHTA, CDR2 FQGNSA, per germline. The trim removed 3 bases at V and 3 bases at J, leaving 11 bases unmatched. The CDR3 length is 18 residues. The CDR3 DNA is TGTGCCAGCAGCTTCTCTCTCTGGCTAGCGGGGGGAACAGATACGCAGTATTTT. Residues: CASSFSLWLAGGTDTQYF.

This clonotype was detected only a few times. The chain links TRBV2 to TRBJ2-7, with a tentative D call TRBD1 (6 bases). Germline CDR1 is SNHLY and CDR2 is FYNNEI. V lost 7 bases and J 8 bases, leaving 24 bases between the germline ends. This CDR3 is 15 amino acids long. The CDR3 sequence is CASKPPPGGAVKQYV. Here the CDR3 DNA reads TGTGCCAGCAAACCACCTCCTGGGGGCGCGGTGAAGCAGTACGTC.

This clonotype was detected a few times. The chain employs TRBV12-3 or TRBV12-4 and TRBJ2-3, with 7 nucleotides matching TRBD2. With 1 base clipped from V and 2 bases from J, the junction kept 9 bases outside the gene matches. CDR3 length: 17 amino acids. The CDR3 loop reads CASSLEGRGYYTDTQYF. The CDR3 bases are TGTGCCAGCAGTTTAGAGGGGCGGGGGTACTACACAGATACGCAGTATTTT.

This rearrangement joins TRBV12-3 or TRBV12-4 to TRBJ2-7, with unresolved D. This CDR3 region has 13 residues. The V end was cut by 6 bases, the J end by 0 bases, with 9 bases between. The CDR3 DNA reads as TGTGCCAGCAGCTGGACGGACTCCTACGAGCAGTACTTC. It translates to CASSWTDSYEQYF.

V usage is TRBV6-2 or TRBV6-3 and J usage is TRBJ2-2, with D possibly being TRBD2 (5 bases). Per germline, CDR1 MNHEY and CDR2 SVGEGT. This CDR3 has 14 residues. Trimming removed 4 bases at V and 1 base at J, with 7 bases between. Here the CDR3 reads CASSLEENTGELFF. The DNA of the CDR3 is TGTGCCAGCAGTTTGGAGGAGAACACCGGGGAGCTGTTTTTT.

Ten or more counts support this clonotype. The chain carries TRBV7-2 and TRBJ2-1; D is unresolved. Between the trimmed V and J ends, which lost 4 bases and 1 base, there was a span of 17 bases. The CDR3 sequence is 17 residues long. Germline V gene lookup returns CDR1 SGHTA and CDR2 FQGNSA. CDR3 nucleotides: TGTGCCAGCAGCTCCGGAGTGTACCTTGGGTCCTACAATGAGCAGTTCTTC. Translated: CASSSGVYLGSYNEQFF.

This chain joins TRBV19 and TRBJ1-2, with 10 bases that match TRBD1. The germline V gene has CDR1 LNHDA and CDR2 SQIVND (reference sequence). J lost 7 bases, V lost 8 bases, and 10 bases had no gene match. The CDR3 consists of 14 residues. CDR3 sequence reads: CASDPGTGEFGYTF. DNA of the CDR3: TGTGCCAGTGATCCCGGGACAGGGGAGTTTGGCTACACCTTC.

The gene calls are TRBV6-5 and TRBJ1-6; no firm D call. Germline V lookup: CDR1 MNHEY, CDR2 SVGAGI. Between the trimmed V and J ends, which lost 3 bases and 11 bases, there was a span of 11 bases. The CDR3 loop spans 13 amino acids. CDR3 amino acids: CASSYVNSPPLHF. The DNA of the CDR3 is TGTGCCAGCAGTTATGTTAACAGTCCACCCCTCCACTTT.

In its sample, this clonotype was seen a few times. The rearrangement uses TRBV6-1 and TRBJ2-6; D unclear. Trimming pared 2 bases from V and 0 bases from J, leaving 11 bases between. Germline CDR1 and CDR2: MNHNS and SASEGT. The CDR3 length is 17 residues. This CDR3 reads CASSENPVFSGANVLTF. CDR3 sequence (DNA): TGTGCCAGCAGTGAAAATCCAGTCTTCTCTGGGGCCAACGTCCTGACTTTC.

This clonotype was seen at least ten times. This chain joins TRBV7-9 and TRBJ2-4; D is perhaps TRBD2 (5 bases). Trimming pared 1 base from V and 2 bases from J, leaving 9 bases between. The germline V gene encodes CDR1 SEHNR and CDR2 FQNEAQ (reference sequence). The CDR3 runs 15 residues. The CDR3, as DNA: TGTGCCAGCAGCTTAGACGGGGAGTCCAAAAACATTCAGTACTTC. Translating gives CASSLDGESKNIQYF.

The sample holds a few counts of this clonotype. V gene TRBV7-3 combines with J gene TRBJ2-7; a weak D match, TRBD1 (6 bases). In germline, CDR1 is SGHTA, CDR2 FQGTGA. The CDR3 runs to 16 residues. The germline V and J ends were trimmed by 3 bases and 0 bases, with 15 bases remaining between them. CDR3 amino acids: CASSFYKGDISYEQYV. In DNA form, the CDR3 reads TGTGCCAGCAGCTTTTATAAGGGGGACATCTCCTACGAGCAGTACGTC.

V usage is TRBV12-3 or TRBV12-4 and J usage is TRBJ1-1; TRBD1 matches 8 bases. Germline trimming cut 6 bases from V and 3 bases from J; bases unmatched to any gene: 9. CDR3 length equals 15 residues. The CDR3 DNA reads as TGTGCCAGCAGCCCTGGGGCAGGGGGCTACACTGAAGCTTTCTTT. Amino acid sequence: CASSPGAGGYTEAFF.

This clonotype was found a few times. CDR3 DNA sequence: TGCAGTGGTCCCCCCTCAGCCTTCTATGGCTACACCTTC. Its translation: CSGPPSAFYGYTF. V and J are TRBV20-1 and TRBJ1-2; D unclear. Germline CDR1 reads DFQATT; CDR2 reads SNEGSKA (reference sequence). This CDR3 has 13 amino acids. V lost 7 bases, J lost 4 bases, and 16 bases lay in between.

This clonotype has a count of ten or more. CDR3 sequence: CASRTGLAGSGELFF. CDR3 DNA: TGCGCCAGCAGAACGGGACTAGCGGGGTCTGGGGAGCTGTTTTTT. The rearrangement joins TRBV5-1 to TRBJ2-2, with 13 bases that match TRBD2. Per germline, CDR1 SGHRS and CDR2 YFSETQ. Losses at the gene ends were 5 bases for V and 8 bases for J; bases not matched to a gene: 6. The CDR3 is 15 amino acids.

Remarks on this clonotype: A single base separates this from a much larger clone, so it may be a read error. The chain joins TRBV7-6 to TRBJ2-2; D possibly corresponds to TRBD1 (6 bases). The CDR3 totals 18 residues. Germline V lookup: CDR1 SGHVS, CDR2 FNYEAQ. The CDR3 DNA reads as TGTGCCAGCAGCTCCCCCGCCGGACAGCCCGCGAACATCGGGGAGCTGTTTTTT. It translates to CASSSPAGQPANIGELFF.

This clonotype has at least ten counts. The V call is TRBV28, the J call TRBJ2-1; 13 nucleotides align to TRBD2. The CDR3 contains 20 residues. CDR1 and CDR2 (germline): MDHEN, SYDVKM. The V segment lost 7 bases and the J segment 2 bases; nucleotides outside the gene matches: 17. CDR3 DNA sequence: TGTGCCAGCATCAGCATTAGGGGGACTAGCGGGGCCTCCCCCTACAATGAGCAGTTCTTC. Amino acid sequence: CASISIRGTSGASPYNEQFF.

This sequence joins TRBV6-6 and TRBJ2-5; TRBD2 is a possible D gene (6 bases). The length of the CDR3 is 13 residues. Trimming removed 8 bases from V and 3 bases from J, with 13 bases in between. Per the germline V gene, CDR1 is MNHNY and CDR2 is SVGAGI (reference sequence). CDR3 in amino acids: CASGGLAKETQYF. The CDR3 nucleotides are TGTGCCAGCGGGGGACTCGCAAAAGAGACCCAGTACTTC.

This chain links TRBV19 with TRBJ1-5, with D possibly TRBD1 on 6 matching bases. The CDR3 has 15 amino acids. Trimming took off 1 base at V and 0 bases at J, with 7 bases between the two ends. Germline assignment: CDR1 LNHDA and CDR2 SQIVND (reference sequence). The CDR3 nucleotides read TGTGCCAGTAGTATAGCACAGGGTAGCAATCAGCCCCAGCATTTT. Residues: CASSIAQGSNQPQHF.

This clonotype was counted many times. The chain couples TRBV6-5 to TRBJ2-1, with 11 bases lining up with TRBD2. From germline, CDR1 is MNHEY and CDR2 SVGAGI. J lost 0 bases, V lost 2 bases, and 12 bases had no gene match. This CDR3 has 20 residues. The CDR3 coding sequence is TGTGCCAGCAGTTACCAACTAGCGGGGGCCTCCTCGAGCTCCTACAATGAGCAGTTCTTC. As protein: CASSYQLAGASSSSYNEQFF.

This clonotype occurred a few times. The rearrangement joins TRBV7-6 to TRBJ1-1, with 7 bases aligning to TRBD1. The CDR3 has 15 amino acids. Per germline, CDR1 SGHVS and CDR2 FNYEAQ. With V trimmed by 5 bases and J by 0 bases, 6 bases remained unmatched. The DNA of the CDR3 is TGTGCCAGCAGCACGGGACAGCCAATGAACACTGAAGCTTTCTTT. Translated, it gives CASSTGQPMNTEAFF.